This T cell receptor beta chain was sequenced during a study of T cell responses to AZD1222 COVID-19 vaccine. Points from the study as a whole: Repertoire samples came only from after the peak T cell response. Unmutated variant regions are reportedly targeted by nearly half of spike-specific TCRs.

Assay: immunoSEQ multiplex PCR; the TCRdb copy retains only in-frame clones and omits some. The sample has 150,000 to 200,000 clones, more than 75% seen once. Germline-derived CDR1 and CDR2 are SGHTA and FQGNSA. Trimming took 2 bases from V and 4 from J; bases not matched to a gene: 15. The CDR3 has 19 residues. Remarks on this clone: Its antigen is unidentified.

The chain combines TRBV7-2 with TRBJ2-3; 10 nucleotides line up with TRBD2. The sample was peripheral blood, taken on day 0 of MenACWY control vaccination. The TCR originated in an adult in good health. The CDR3 protein is CASSLYEFERGGLSDTQYF. CDR3 sequence (DNA): TGTGCCAGCAGCTTATACGAGTTTGAGCGGGGGGGCTTGTCAGATACGCAGTATTTT.